This paragraph covers one T cell receptor (beta chain) sequence. These data belong to a study of OX40 agonist ivuxolimab in advanced cancers. About the study: Dose-escalation subjects each had hepatocellular carcinoma, melanoma, renal cell or head and neck cancer.

The CDR3 sequence is 12 residues long. Trimming removed 6 bases from V and 6 bases from J, with 11 bases in between. The germline gives CDR1 MDHEN, CDR2 SYDVKM. Here immunoSEQ multiplex PCR was the method, and the copy in TCRdb shows in-frame clones only, minus some. The sample records about 81,000 clones, around 80% being singletons. The material sequenced was CD4+ or CD8+ T cells sorted from blood, taken in a trial of the OX40 agonist ivuxolimab. The sequence was obtained from an adult with an advanced solid tumor such as melanoma, head and neck, liver or kidney cancer. The V gene is TRBV28, the J gene TRBJ1-2; unclear D gene. The CDR3 DNA sequence: TGTGCCAGCAGAGGCCGGAAGCATGGCTACACCTTC. Translated: CASRGRKHGYTF.